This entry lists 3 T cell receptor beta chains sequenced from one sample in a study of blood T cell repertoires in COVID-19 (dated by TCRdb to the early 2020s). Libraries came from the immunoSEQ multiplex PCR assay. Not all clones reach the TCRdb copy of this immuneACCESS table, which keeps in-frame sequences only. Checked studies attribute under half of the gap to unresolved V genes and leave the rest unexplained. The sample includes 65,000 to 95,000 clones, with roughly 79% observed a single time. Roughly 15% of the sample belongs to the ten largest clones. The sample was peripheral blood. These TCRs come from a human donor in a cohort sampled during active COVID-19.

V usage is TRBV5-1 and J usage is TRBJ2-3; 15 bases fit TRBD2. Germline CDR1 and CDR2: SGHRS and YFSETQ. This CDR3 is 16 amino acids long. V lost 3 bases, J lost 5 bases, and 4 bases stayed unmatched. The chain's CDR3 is CASSYRTSGGVDTQYF. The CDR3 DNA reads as TGCGCCAGCAGCTACCGGACTAGCGGGGGGGTAGATACGCAGTATTTT. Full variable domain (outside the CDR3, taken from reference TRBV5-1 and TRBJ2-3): KAGVTQTPRYLIKTRGQQVTLSCSPISGHRSVSWYQQTPGQGLQFLFEYFSETQRNKGNFPGRFSGRQFSNSRSEMNVSTLELGDSALYLCASSYRTSGGVDTQYFGPGTRLTVL.

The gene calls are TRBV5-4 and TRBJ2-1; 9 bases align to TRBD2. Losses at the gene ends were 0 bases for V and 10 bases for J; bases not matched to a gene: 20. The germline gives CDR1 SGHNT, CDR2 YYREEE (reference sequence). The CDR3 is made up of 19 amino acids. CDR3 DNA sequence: TGTGCCAGCAGCTTGGCCACCCGGGTAGCGGGAGACTCAGGCCGGGAGCAGTTCTTC. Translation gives CASSLATRVAGDSGREQFF.

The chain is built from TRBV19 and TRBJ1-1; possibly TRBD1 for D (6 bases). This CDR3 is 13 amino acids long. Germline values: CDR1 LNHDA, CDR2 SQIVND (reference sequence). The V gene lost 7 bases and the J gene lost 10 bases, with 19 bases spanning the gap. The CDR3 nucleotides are TGTGCCAGTACCCCCGGGGGGCCCTGGGGAGCTTTCTTT. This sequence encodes CASTPGGPWGAFF.